The entry below describes one T cell receptor (beta chain). Its antigen is not known. Within Nashville, Tennessee resided all donors, each a Caucasian adult. Here immunoSEQ multiplex PCR was the method, and the copy in TCRdb shows in-frame clones only, minus some. In the table there are approximately 640,000 clones, about nine tenths of which are singletons. The data belong to a study of shared clonotypes between healthy human individuals. Study-level points and caveats: Naive CD4 clonotype sharing across a few donors was about 5%.

Deletions cut 3 bases from V and 4 bases from J, with 11 bases between. Germline V gene data show CDR1 as SGDLS and CDR2 as YYNGEE. The CDR3 is 15 amino acids. The receptor comes from a man between 18 and 35 years old in good health. Some clones in this sample may be carry-over from other donors' samples. Sequenced sample: memory CD8+ T cells from PBMCs. Specified subset: CD45RO+ cells pooled with CCR7-negative TemRA cells. V gene TRBV9 combines with J gene TRBJ2-6, with a possible D match to TRBD1 (6 bases). CDR3 nucleotide sequence: TGTGCCAGCAGCGCCTCAGGGGCAGGGGCCAACGTCCTGACTTTC. It is translated as CASSASGAGANVLTF.